This T cell receptor (beta chain) originates from a study of blood T cell repertoires in COVID-19. The wider study: Material from acute and convalescent COVID-19 was sourced from the United States, Italy and Spain. Sources were T cells, B-cell-depleted T cells, or PBMCs; the material itself was cDNA or gDNA.

The germline gives CDR1 SGHTA, CDR2 FQGTGA. CDR3 length: 14 residues. V was pared by 2 bases and J by 9 bases, with 2 bases of the junction left unmatched. Original processing notes: Counts of nucleated cells, estimated from reference gene primer amplification, were obtained. The data were produced by immunoSEQ multiplex PCR, yet TCRdb's version contains in-frame clones alone and is incomplete. The V and J calls and clone size come from that table; D and trimming were worked out from the DNA. This table holds about 120,000 clones, approximately 80% found once. The receptor comes from a man aged 50 to 59 with acute or convalescent COVID-19. Source material: peripheral blood. V is TRBV7-3 and J is TRBJ1-6, with TRBD1 matching over 9 bases. In DNA, the CDR3 is TGTGCCAGCAGCTTAGGGACAGGGAGTTCACCCCTCCACTTT. This gives the protein CASSLGTGSSPLHF.